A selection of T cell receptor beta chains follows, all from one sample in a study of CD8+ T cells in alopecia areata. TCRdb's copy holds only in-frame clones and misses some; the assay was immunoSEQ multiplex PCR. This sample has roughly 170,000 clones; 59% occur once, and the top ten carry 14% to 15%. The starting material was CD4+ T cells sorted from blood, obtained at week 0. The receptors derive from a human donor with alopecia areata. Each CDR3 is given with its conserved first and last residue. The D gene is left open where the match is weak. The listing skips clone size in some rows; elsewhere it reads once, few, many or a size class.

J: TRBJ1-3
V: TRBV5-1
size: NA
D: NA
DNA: TGCGCCAGCAGCTTGGAACCCACAGGGCCTGGAAACACCATATATTTT
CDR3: CASSLEPTGPGNTIYF

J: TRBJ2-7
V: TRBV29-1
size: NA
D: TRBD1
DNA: TGCAGCGTCAAGAACCGGGACAGTTCCTACGAGCAGTACTTC
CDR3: CSVKNRDSSYEQYF

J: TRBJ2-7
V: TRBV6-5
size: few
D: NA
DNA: TGTGCCAGCAGTTACTCGGGTGAGCAGTACTTC
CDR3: CASSYSGEQYF

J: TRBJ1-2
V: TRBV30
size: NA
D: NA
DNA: TGTGCCAGCCGGAGGCCCAGTAACTATGGCTACACCTTC
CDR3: CASRRPSNYGYTF

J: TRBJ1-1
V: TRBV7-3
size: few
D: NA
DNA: TGTGCCAGCAGTCAACAGCCGAACACTGAAGCTTTCTTT
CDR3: CASSQQPNTEAFF

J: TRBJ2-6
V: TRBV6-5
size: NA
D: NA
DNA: TGTGCCAGCAGTCCGAACGACGGGGCCAACGTCCTGACTTTC
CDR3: CASSPNDGANVLTF

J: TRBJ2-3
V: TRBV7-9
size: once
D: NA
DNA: TGTGCCAGCAGCTTCCCGGGACGGGGCACAGATACGCAGTATTTT
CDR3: CASSFPGRGTDTQYF

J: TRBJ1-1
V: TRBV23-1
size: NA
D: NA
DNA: TGCGCCAGCCCTAAGAGTGGAACTCTGAACACTGAAGCTTTCTTT
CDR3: CASPKSGTLNTEAFF

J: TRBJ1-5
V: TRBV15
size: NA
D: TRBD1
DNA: TGTGCCACCAGCAGATTGGGACAGGGGAGAAATCAGCCCCAGCATTTT
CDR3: CATSRLGQGRNQPQHF

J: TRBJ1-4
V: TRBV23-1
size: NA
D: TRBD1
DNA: TGCGCCAGCAGTCAATCGGGGACAGGGTTTGAAAAACTGTTTTTT
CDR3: CASSQSGTGFEKLFF

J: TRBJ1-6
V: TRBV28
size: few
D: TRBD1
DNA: TGTGCCAGCCTAAGGTCGCAGGGGGGGAATTCACCCCTCCACTTT
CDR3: CASLRSQGGNSPLHF

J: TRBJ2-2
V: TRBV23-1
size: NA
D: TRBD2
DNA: TGCGCCAGCAGTCCAACTAGCGGGGGACCGAACACCGGGGAGCTGTTTTTT
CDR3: CASSPTSGGPNTGELFF